This entry lists 5 T cell receptor beta chains sequenced from one sample in a study of vaccination effects on CD4 cells after COVID-19 (dated by TCRdb to 2021 to 2024). Library preparation employed the immunoSEQ multiplex PCR assay. The table comes from immuneACCESS by way of TCRdb, which keeps in-frame sequences with V and J called. Part of the clones is missing from these tables; in studies checked, under half for an unresolved V gene and the rest for unknown reasons. In all, the sample holds about 35,000 clones, and roughly four fifths of those were seen once. The ten largest clones add up to approximately 1.4% of the sample. In the ViraFEST assay, PBMC were stimulated with viral peptide pools, and antigen-specific CD4+ T cell clonotypes were then identified by expansion using TCR sequencing. After around eleven days of culture, CD4+ T cells were isolated with the EasySep CD4+ T cell isolation kit. Each participant received two doses of an mRNA SARS-CoV-2 vaccine, either BNT162b2 or mRNA-1273.

Their cognate antigens are unknown. The sequenced sample was CD4+ T cells from PBMCs cultured with HCoV-NL63 spike peptides, obtained after COVID-19 vaccination. The meaning of the sample's cell subset or site label: HCoV-NL63 spike overlapping peptide pool stimulation. Receptors originate from a human donor who received a COVID-19 vaccine. Some clones in this sample may be carry-over from other donors' samples.

The chain recombines TRBV28 with TRBJ1-6; D unresolved. With 6 bases removed from V and 8 bases from J, the gap between germline ends came to 11 bases. CDR3 length: 13 amino acids. Per germline, CDR1 MDHEN and CDR2 SYDVKM. The CDR3 DNA reads as TGTGCCAGCAGGGTGGCGTGGGATTCACCCCTCCACTTT. Protein sequence: CASRVAWDSPLHF. Variable domain in full (rest from reference TRBV28 and TRBJ1-6): DVKVTQSSRYLVKRTGEKVFLECVQDMDHENMFWYRQDPGLGLRLIYFSYDVKMKEKGDIPEGYSVSREKKERFSLILESASTNQTSMYLCASRVAWDSPLHFGNGTRLTVT.

CDR3 amino acids: CSGRQGGETQYF. The CDR3 coding sequence is TGCAGCGGGAGACAGGGGGGAGAGACCCAGTACTTC. The V call is TRBV29-1, the J call TRBJ2-5; 9 bases match TRBD1. Looked up from germline, CDR1 is SQVTM and CDR2 is ANQGSEA. This CDR3 has 12 residues. Unmatched junction bases numbered 4, after V lost 7 bases and J lost 4 bases.

This rearrangement joins TRBV28 to TRBJ2-1; D gene uncertain. Germline CDR1 reads MDHEN; CDR2 reads SYDVKM. This CDR3 region has 14 residues. V was cut by 6 bases and J by 5 bases, with 14 bases left in between. The CDR3: CASRIWADNNEQFF. The DNA of the CDR3 is TGTGCCAGCAGGATTTGGGCTGACAACAATGAGCAGTTCTTC.

This chain links TRBV6-2 or TRBV6-3 with TRBJ2-2; TRBD2 is a possible D gene (6 bases). CDR1 is MNHEY, CDR2 SVGEGT, per germline. The CDR3 totals 15 residues. Trimming pared 4 bases from V and 6 bases from J, leaving 15 bases between. The CDR3 region has the DNA TGTGCCAGCAGTTCGCCGCTACCGGGGGCCGGGGAGCTGTTTTTT. It translates to CASSSPLPGAGELFF.

J is TRBJ2-5 and V is TRBV7-2, with TRBD2 matching 9 bases. V trimming: 5 bases; J trimming: 2 bases; junction bases outside the gene matches: 6. Germline values: CDR1 SGHTA, CDR2 FQGNSA. There are 15 residues in the CDR3. The CDR3, as DNA: TGTGCCAGCAGCCAAATAGCGGGGGTTCAAGAGACCCAGTACTTC. This gives the protein CASSQIAGVQETQYF.